A single sample gave rise to the 30 T cell receptor beta chains below, sequenced in a study of T cell responses to AZD1222 COVID-19 vaccine. Assay: immunoSEQ multiplex PCR; the TCRdb copy retains only in-frame clones and omits some. The table has approximately 45,000 clones, about 87% seen once. The source material was peripheral blood, sampled 28 days after the second AZD1222 dose. The receptors come from an adult who received the AZD1222 COVID-19 vaccine.

A word on this clone: An end of the junction does not agree with germline; a read error may underlie this. The J gene is TRBJ2-7, the V gene TRBV6-2 or TRBV6-3; D assignment may be TRBD1 or TRBD2 (5 bases each). Germline V gene lookup returns CDR1 MNHEY and CDR2 SVGEGT. CDR3 length: 12 residues. The CDR3 loop reads CASSYSRGRLDF. CDR3 nucleotide sequence: TGTGCCAGCAGTTACTCTCGGGGCAGATTAGACTTC.

The sample holds one count of this clone. This sequence joins TRBV4-1 and TRBJ2-7, with 16 bases fitting TRBD2. This CDR3 has 17 residues. Germline CDR1 reads MGHRA; CDR2 reads YSYEKL. The junction had 3 bases not matched to a gene; V was cut back by 4 bases and J by 0 bases. The CDR3 here is CASSRGLAGGSSYEQYF. The CDR3 DNA reads TGCGCCAGCAGCCGGGGACTAGCGGGAGGGAGCTCCTACGAGCAGTACTTC.

The chain employs TRBV23-1 and TRBJ2-1, with D possibly TRBD2 on 5 matching bases. TRBV23-1 is known as an ORF, though its function is uncertain. The V end lost 3 bases, the J end lost 3 bases, and 15 bases lay between the germline ends. The CDR3 has 16 amino acids. CDR3 nucleotide sequence: TGCGCCAGCAGTCATAGCCCCGGACTTGACTACAATGAGCAGTTCTTC. Translating gives CASSHSPGLDYNEQFF.

The chain links TRBV5-4 to TRBJ2-1, with 11 bases matching TRBD2. V was pared by 7 bases and J by 9 bases, with 9 bases of the junction left unmatched. The germline V gene encodes CDR1 SGHNT and CDR2 YYREEE (reference sequence). There are 14 residues in the CDR3. CDR3 amino acids: CASGRLAGGGEQFF. The CDR3 DNA reads as TGTGCCAGCGGCCGGCTAGCGGGGGGAGGTGAGCAGTTCTTC. The complete variable domain, with remaining parts taken from reference TRBV5-4 and TRBJ2-1, reads ETGVTQSPTHLIKTRGQQVTLRCSSQSGHNTVSWYQQALGQGPQFIFQYYREEENGRGNFPPRFSGLQFPNYSSELNVNALELDDSALYLCASGRLAGGGEQFFGPGTRLTVL.

The CDR3 coding sequence is TGTGCCAGTAGCAAAACAGGGGGCTCCTCTCTGACCTCCTACAATGAGCAGTTCTTC. Translation gives CASSKTGGSSLTSYNEQFF. The chain combines TRBV19 with TRBJ2-1, with TRBD1 identical over 9 bases. J lost 0 bases, V lost 6 bases, and 15 bases had no gene match. The CDR3 length is 19 residues. CDR1 is LNHDA, CDR2 SQIVND, per germline (reference sequence).

V and J are TRBV21-1 and TRBJ2-3; the table's TRBD2 call for D was not verified on the DNA. TRBV21-1 is a documented pseudogene. The CDR3 length is 16 residues. This CDR3 reads CASSKGATSGRDTQYF. CDR3 coding DNA: TGTGCCAGCAGCAAAGGGGCGACTAGCGGGCGGGATACGCAGTATTTT.

V gene TRBV6-5 combines with J gene TRBJ2-3, with 11 bases matching TRBD1. Trimming took 7 bases from V and 1 from J; bases not matched to a gene: 4. The CDR3 sequence is 15 residues long. Germline CDR1 MNHEY, CDR2 SVGAGI. The CDR3 DNA reads as TGTGCCAGCACCAAGGACAGGGGGCGCACAGATACGCAGTATTTT. Translating it yields CASTKDRGRTDTQYF.

The V call is TRBV7-9, the J call TRBJ1-1, with 9 bases aligning to TRBD1. The CDR3 is made up of 14 amino acids. Germline V gene lookup returns CDR1 SEHNR and CDR2 FQNEAQ (reference sequence). V shed 6 bases, J shed 5 bases, and the junction held 7 bases outside the gene matches. The CDR3 spells CASRTGQGGTEAFF. CDR3 nucleotide sequence: TGTGCCAGCAGGACGGGACAGGGTGGGACTGAAGCTTTCTTT. Using reference TRBV7-9 and TRBJ1-1 for the parts outside the CDR3, the full variable domain is DTGVSQNPRHKITKRGQNVTFRCDPISEHNRLYWYRQTLGQGPEFLTYFQNEAQLEKSRLLSDRFSAERPKGSFSTLEIQRTEQGDSAMYLCASRTGQGGTEAFFGQGTRLTVV.

This clone was seen a few times. In DNA, the CDR3 is TGTGCCAGCAGTGAAAACGGCTATGGCTACACCTTC. Translation gives CASSENGYGYTF. The rearrangement joins TRBV28 to TRBJ1-2; D is ambiguous. The CDR3 is made up of 12 amino acids. Germline-derived CDR1 and CDR2 are MDHEN and SYDVKM. V was pared by 5 bases and J by 4 bases, with 8 bases between.

The CDR3 loop reads CASSVGLAEGYEQYF. The CDR3, as DNA: TGTGCCAGCAGCGTAGGACTAGCGGAGGGCTACGAGCAGTACTTC. The chain couples TRBV9 to TRBJ2-7; 9 nucleotides agree with TRBD2. With V trimmed by 0 bases and J by 3 bases, 4 bases remained unmatched. Germline CDR1 is SGDLS and CDR2 is YYNGEE. CDR3 length: 15 residues.

V gene TRBV5-1 combines with J gene TRBJ2-3; D assignment may be TRBD1 or TRBD2 (5 bases each). The germline gives CDR1 SGHRS, CDR2 YFSETQ. V was clipped by 4 bases and J by 0 bases, with 12 bases between them. The CDR3 is 15 residues long. This CDR3 is CASSRDGASTDTQYF. The CDR3 DNA follows: TGCGCCAGCAGCCGGGACGGGGCCAGCACAGATACGCAGTATTTT.

This rearrangement joins TRBV4-1 to TRBJ2-7; tentative D call: TRBD1 (5 bases). V lost 6 bases to trimming and J lost 6 bases, with 12 bases between them. From germline, CDR1 is MGHRA and CDR2 YSYEKL. The CDR3 is 12 amino acids. The CDR3 nucleotides are TGCGCCAGCAGTCAGCTTAGGGGCGAGCAGTACTTC. This translates into CASSQLRGEQYF.

J is TRBJ2-5 and V is TRBV18; D is perhaps TRBD2 (5 bases). The CDR3 length is 15 residues. Trimming shortened V by 3 bases and J by 1 base, and 12 bases separated the two germline ends. Germline CDR1 and CDR2: KGHSH and LQKENI. CDR3 sequence: CASSPEGLLQETQYF. DNA for the CDR3: TGTGCCAGCTCACCCGAGGGCCTCCTCCAAGAGACCCAGTACTTC.

The chain couples TRBV7-2 to TRBJ2-7; TRBD2 matches at 7 bases. The CDR3 has 14 residues. With V trimmed by 1 base and J by 4 bases, 4 bases remained unmatched. Germline V gene lookup returns CDR1 SGHTA and CDR2 FQGNSA. CDR3 bases: TGTGCCAGCAGCTTAGTCGCGGGAGCATACGAGCAGTACTTC. It specifies CASSLVAGAYEQYF.

This clone appeared a single time. The V gene is TRBV5-6, the J gene TRBJ1-5; D ambiguous. V gave up 1 base and J gave up 0 bases, with 14 bases separating them. From germline, CDR1 is SGHDT and CDR2 YYEEEE. CDR3 length: 17 amino acids. The CDR3 sequence: CASSLRQEAYSNQPQHF. CDR3 in DNA: TGTGCCAGCAGCTTGCGGCAGGAAGCCTATAGCAATCAGCCCCAGCATTTT. Complete variable domain (other parts from reference TRBV5-6 and TRBJ1-5): DAGVTQSPTHLIKTRGQQVTLRCSPKSGHDTVSWYQQALGQGPQFIFQYYEEEERQRGNFPDRFSGHQFPNYSSELNVNALLLGDSALYLCASSLRQEAYSNQPQHFGDGTRLSIL.

The V call is TRBV30, the J call TRBJ2-3; D not resolved. The V and J ends lost 1 base and 0 bases respectively, with 11 bases between them. The CDR3 runs to 15 residues. Per the germline V gene, CDR1 is GTSNPN and CDR2 is SVGIG (reference sequence). For the CDR3, the DNA is TGTGCCTGGAGTGCTTGGGCCCAAAGCACAGATACGCAGTATTTT. Translating it yields CAWSAWAQSTDTQYF.

The rearrangement links TRBV7-8 to TRBJ2-5; 8 bases fit TRBD1. CDR1 and CDR2 from the germline V gene are SGHVS and FQNEAQ. This CDR3 region has 13 residues. Unmatched junction bases numbered 3, after V lost 4 bases and J lost 5 bases. DNA of the CDR3: TGTGCCAGCAGCTCTCGGACAGGGGAGACCCAGTACTTC. Encoded protein: CASSSRTGETQYF.

This clone was seen just once. The chain carries TRBV12-5 and TRBJ2-1; 13 nucleotides agree with TRBD2. CDR1 and CDR2 (germline): LGHNT, FRNRAP. Unmatched junction bases numbered 15, after V lost 6 bases and J lost 10 bases. CDR3 size: 17 residues. The CDR3 DNA follows: TGTGCTAGTGGCCCCGAGGGACTAGCGGGACGGAGTGGGGAGCAGTTCTTC. Translating it yields CASGPEGLAGRSGEQFF.

J is TRBJ1-2 and V is TRBV5-6, with D possibly matching TRBD1 (6 bases). Trimming removed 0 bases from V and 10 bases from J, with 13 bases in between. Germline CDR1 SGHDT, CDR2 YYEEEE. The CDR3 spans 13 residues. The CDR3 DNA reads TGTGCCAGCAGCTTGGTACAGGGTGGCGACTACACCTTC. It encodes CASSLVQGGDYTF.

The chain has TRBV3-1 (or the pseudogene TRBV3-2) and TRBJ1-4, with D maybe TRBD1 (5 bases). CDR1 LGHDT and CDR2 YNNKEL come from the germline V gene (reference sequence). The V gene lost 0 bases and the J gene lost 6 bases, with 11 bases spanning the gap. The CDR3 is 15 amino acids. The CDR3 protein is CASSQDRGAYEKLFF. The CDR3 coding sequence is TGTGCCAGCAGCCAAGACCGTGGGGCGTATGAAAAACTGTTTTTT.

The genes are TRBV5-6 and TRBJ2-1; the D gene is possibly TRBD2 (5 bases). The CDR3 totals 16 residues. The V gene's germline CDR1 is SGHDT and CDR2 YYEEEE. Trimming shortened V by 0 bases and J by 5 bases, and 15 bases separated the two germline ends. As DNA, the CDR3 is TGTGCCAGCAGCTTGGCCCTAGCCAACATTAACAATGAGCAGTTCTTC. Its protein is CASSLALANINNEQFF. Full variable domain (outside the CDR3, taken from reference TRBV5-6 and TRBJ2-1): DAGVTQSPTHLIKTRGQQVTLRCSPKSGHDTVSWYQQALGQGPQFIFQYYEEEERQRGNFPDRFSGHQFPNYSSELNVNALLLGDSALYLCASSLALANINNEQFFGPGTRLTVL.

This chain uses TRBV10-3 with TRBJ1-2; D is possibly TRBD1 (5 bases). CDR1 and CDR2 (germline): ENHRY, SYGVKD. Trimming left V 0 bases short and J 1 base short, with 9 bases between. CDR3 length equals 15 residues. CDR3 bases: TGTGCCATCAGTGAGTCGTGGGGACTTAACTATGGCTACACCTTC. This encodes CAISESWGLNYGYTF.

CDR3 sequence reads: CASSPRGAETQYF. DNA for the CDR3: TGTGCCAGCAGCCCGCGGGGAGCCGAGACCCAGTACTTC. This chain uses TRBV3-1 (or the pseudogene TRBV3-2) with TRBJ2-5; maybe TRBD2 (6 bases). From germline, CDR1 is LGHDT and CDR2 YNNKEL (reference sequence). The CDR3 length is 13 residues. V was pared by 4 bases and J by 5 bases, with 11 bases between.

The table lists this clone with a few counts. This specimen includes other DNA sequences encoding the same CDR3. The V gene is TRBV6-5, the J gene TRBJ1-1; maybe TRBD1 (5 bases). This CDR3 comprises 15 residues. V gave up 0 bases and J gave up 0 bases, with 8 bases separating them. CDR1 MNHEY and CDR2 SVGAGI come from the germline V gene. The CDR3 coding sequence is TGTGCCAGCAGTTACTCGGGGGGACTGAACACTGAAGCTTTCTTT. Amino acid sequence: CASSYSGGLNTEAFF.

This chain links TRBV27 with TRBJ2-7; D is unclear. CDR1 MNHEY and CDR2 SMNVEV come from the germline V gene (reference sequence). Trimming left V 5 bases short and J 4 bases short, with 12 bases between. The CDR3 sequence is 13 residues long. Written as DNA, the CDR3 is TGTGCCAGCAGTGTCCATGGCGGTTACGAGCAGTACTTC. This translates into CASSVHGGYEQYF.

This clone was detected a few times. The rearrangement uses TRBV7-3 and TRBJ2-3; D is ambiguous. In germline, CDR1 is SGHTA, CDR2 FQGTGA. CDR3 length equals 13 residues. The germline V and J ends were trimmed by 3 bases and 10 bases, with 14 bases remaining between them. In nucleotides, the CDR3 is TGTGCCAGCAGCTTTAGTGATAGTTCTCCGCAGTATTTT. Protein: CASSFSDSSPQYF.

This clone is medium-sized in the sample. This same CDR3 is encoded by further DNA sequences in the sample. This chain connects TRBV5-5 to TRBJ1-2, with a possible D match to TRBD1 (6 bases). Germline V gives CDR1 SGHKS, CDR2 YYEKEE (reference sequence). This CDR3 comprises 13 residues. Trimming cost V 4 bases and J 4 bases, with 11 bases left between them. CDR3 in DNA: TGTGCCAGCAGCGAGGACAGTGTCTATGGCTACACCTTC. Translated: CASSEDSVYGYTF.

The CDR3 nucleotides are TGTGCCAGCAGCCACGGAGGGAGAGAGACCCAGTACTTC. Translating it yields CASSHGGRETQYF. The chain couples TRBV3-1 (or the pseudogene TRBV3-2) to TRBJ2-5; a weak D match, TRBD2 (6 bases). CDR3 size: 13 residues. Trimming pared 3 bases from V and 4 bases from J, leaving 9 bases between. In germline, CDR1 is LGHDT, CDR2 YNNKEL (reference sequence).

This chain connects TRBV6-5 to TRBJ1-6; D gene uncertain. The germline V gene encodes CDR1 MNHEY and CDR2 SVGAGI. The V end lost 6 bases, the J end lost 9 bases, and 15 bases lay between the germline ends. The CDR3 loop spans 14 amino acids. The CDR3 region is CASSTVFVPSPLHF. For the CDR3, the DNA is TGTGCCAGCAGCACCGTCTTTGTCCCTTCACCCCTCCACTTT.

This rearrangement joins TRBV5-1 to TRBJ2-2; D not resolved. The CDR3 is made up of 14 amino acids. Trimming shortened V by 5 bases and J by 1 base, and 9 bases separated the two germline ends. CDR1 and CDR2 from the germline V gene are SGHRS and YFSETQ. The DNA for the CDR3 is TGCGCCAGCAGGTCAGTCCTGAACACCGGGGAGCTGTTTTTT. It encodes CASRSVLNTGELFF.